The T cell receptor beta chain described here comes from a study of read filtering for tumor transcriptome and immune sequencing. General study points: Roughly 80% of IR-seq clonotypes had a single read, yet these held about 3.4% of reads.

From 400 to 450 ng of RNA, a library with molecular barcoded alpha/delta and beta/gamma adaptors was made. TCRdb re-analysed the reads in MiXCR, keeping a single row per CDR3 protein. The data contain roughly 25,000 distinct CDR3 sequences, 20% to 25% of them singletons. This clonotype was observed at least ten times. Its antigen is not identified. The sequenced sample was a population of CD138-negative cells sorted from bone marrow. The clonotype originates from a donor at least 40 years old with multiple myeloma.

The CDR3: CASMSGAYNEQFF. CDR3 DNA sequence: TGCGCCAGCATGTCGGGGGCCTACAATGAGCAGTTCTTC. The chain combines TRBV10-2 with TRBJ2-1; D possibly corresponds to TRBD2 (6 bases). This CDR3 has 13 amino acids. Between the trimmed V and J ends, which lost 7 bases and 2 bases, there was a span of 9 bases. The V gene's germline CDR1 is WSHSY and CDR2 SAAADI.